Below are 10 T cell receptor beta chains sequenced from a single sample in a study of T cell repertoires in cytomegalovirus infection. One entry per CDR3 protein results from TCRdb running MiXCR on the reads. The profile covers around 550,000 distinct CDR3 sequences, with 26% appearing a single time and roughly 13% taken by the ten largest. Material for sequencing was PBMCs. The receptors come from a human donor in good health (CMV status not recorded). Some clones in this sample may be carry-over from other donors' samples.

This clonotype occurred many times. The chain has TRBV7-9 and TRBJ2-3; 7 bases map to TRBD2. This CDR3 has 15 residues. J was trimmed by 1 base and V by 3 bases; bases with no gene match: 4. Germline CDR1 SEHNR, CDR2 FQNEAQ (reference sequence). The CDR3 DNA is TGTGCCAGCAGCTTGGCTAGCGGTGGCACAGATACGCAGTATTTT. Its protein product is CASSLASGGTDTQYF. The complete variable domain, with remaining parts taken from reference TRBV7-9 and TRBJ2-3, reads DTGVSQNPRHKITKRGQNVTFRCDPISEHNRLYWYRQTLGQGPEFLTYFQNEAQLEKSRLLSDRFSAERPKGSFSTLEIQRTEQGDSAMYLCASSLASGGTDTQYFGPGTRLTVL.

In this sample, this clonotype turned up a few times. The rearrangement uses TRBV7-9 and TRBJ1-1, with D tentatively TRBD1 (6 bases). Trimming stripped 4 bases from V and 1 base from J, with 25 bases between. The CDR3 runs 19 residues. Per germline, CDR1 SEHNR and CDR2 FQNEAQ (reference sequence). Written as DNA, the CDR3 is TGTGCCAGCAGCTCAACCTTGGGAGGGCGGGACACTTCGAACACTGAAGCTTTCTTT. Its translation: CASSSTLGGRDTSNTEAFF.

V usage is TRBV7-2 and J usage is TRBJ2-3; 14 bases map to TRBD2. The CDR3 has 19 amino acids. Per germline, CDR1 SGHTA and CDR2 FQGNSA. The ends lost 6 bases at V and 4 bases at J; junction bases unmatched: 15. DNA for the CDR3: TGTGCCAGCAGTCCCGGACTAGCGGGGGGTTCTACCAGCGCAGATACGCAGTATTTT. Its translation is CASSPGLAGGSTSADTQYF.

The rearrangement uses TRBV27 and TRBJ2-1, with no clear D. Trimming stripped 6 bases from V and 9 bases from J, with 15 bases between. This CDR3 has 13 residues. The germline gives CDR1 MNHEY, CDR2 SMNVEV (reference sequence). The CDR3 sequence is CASSYNVWAEQFF. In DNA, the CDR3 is TGTGCCAGCAGCTACAACGTATGGGCTGAGCAGTTCTTC.

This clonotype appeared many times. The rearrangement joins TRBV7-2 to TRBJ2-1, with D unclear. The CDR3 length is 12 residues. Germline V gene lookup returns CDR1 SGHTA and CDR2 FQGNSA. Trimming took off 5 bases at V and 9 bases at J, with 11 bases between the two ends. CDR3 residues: CASSHRYREQFF. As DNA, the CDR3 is TGTGCCAGCAGCCACCGGTACCGTGAGCAGTTCTTC.

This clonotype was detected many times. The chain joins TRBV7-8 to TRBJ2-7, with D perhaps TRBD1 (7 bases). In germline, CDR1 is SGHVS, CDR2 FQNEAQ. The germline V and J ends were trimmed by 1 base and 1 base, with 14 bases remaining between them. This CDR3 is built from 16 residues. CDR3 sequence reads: CASSLEGGQKSYEQYV. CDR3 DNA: TGTGCCAGCAGCTTAGAGGGGGGACAGAAATCCTACGAGCAGTACGTC.

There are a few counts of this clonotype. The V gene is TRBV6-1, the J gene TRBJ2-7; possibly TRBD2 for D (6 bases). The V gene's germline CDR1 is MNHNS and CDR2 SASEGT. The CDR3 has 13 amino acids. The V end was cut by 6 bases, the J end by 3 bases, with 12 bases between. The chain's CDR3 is CASRRTGVYEQYV. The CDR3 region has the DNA TGTGCCAGCAGGAGAACGGGGGTCTACGAGCAGTACGTC.

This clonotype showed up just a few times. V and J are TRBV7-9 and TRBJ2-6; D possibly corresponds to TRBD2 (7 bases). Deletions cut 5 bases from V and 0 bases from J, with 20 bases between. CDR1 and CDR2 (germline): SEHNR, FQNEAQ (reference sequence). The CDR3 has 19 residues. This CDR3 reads CASSQKGGRGASGANVLTF. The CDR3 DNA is TGTGCCAGCAGCCAAAAGGGGGGACGGGGGGCCTCTGGGGCCAACGTCCTGACTTTC.

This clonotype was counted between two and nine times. This CDR3 is CASSSRLQNTGELFF. For the CDR3, the DNA is TGTGCCAGCAGCTCCCGGTTACAAAACACCGGGGAGCTGTTTTTT. The gene calls are TRBV11-3 and TRBJ2-2; unclear D gene. Trimming pared 4 bases from V and 2 bases from J, leaving 11 bases between. The germline gives CDR1 SGHNT, CDR2 YENEEA. The CDR3 has 15 amino acids.

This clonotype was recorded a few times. The DNA of the CDR3 is TGTGCCAGCAGCTTAGATAGATCTAAGGAGGGCTACACCTTC. This translates into CASSLDRSKEGYTF. The chain carries TRBV11-2 and TRBJ1-2; D not resolved. The CDR3 totals 14 residues. Trimming shortened V by 0 bases and J by 8 bases, and 13 bases separated the two germline ends. Germline CDR1 is SGHAT and CDR2 is FQNNGV. The variable domain in full, completed from reference TRBV11-2 and TRBJ1-2, reads EAGVAQSPRYKIIEKRQSVAFWCNPISGHATLYWYQQILGQGPKLLIQFQNNGVVDDSQLPKDRFSAERLKGVDSTLKIQPAKLEDSAVYLCASSLDRSKEGYTFGSGTRLTVV.